The T cell receptor (beta chain) described here comes from a study of neurological immune-mediated disorders. Study-wide findings and caveats: No CDR3 amino acid sequences recurred among expanded clones across subjects, suggesting private repertoires in all groups.

With 10-nucleotide random UMIs included, cDNA was synthesized by 5'RACE. From the 5' RACE reads, TCRdb called clonotypes with MiXCR, one entry per CDR3 protein. In the table there are 18,000 or so distinct CDR3 sequences, roughly a tenth of which are singletons. This clonotype was seen many times. Its matching antigen is unknown. This CDR3 region has 15 residues. The junction had 6 bases not matched to a gene; V was cut back by 1 base and J by 3 bases. CDR1 and CDR2 from the germline V gene are SQVTM and ANQGSEA. The source material was CD8+ T cells from blood. The sequence derives from a woman aged 45-60 years in good health. The chain is built from TRBV29-1 and TRBJ2-3; 8 nucleotides agree with TRBD1. The chain's CDR3 is CSVEGGQGWTDTQYF. CDR3 sequence (DNA): TGCAGCGTTGAAGGAGGACAGGGCTGGACAGATACGCAGTATTTT.